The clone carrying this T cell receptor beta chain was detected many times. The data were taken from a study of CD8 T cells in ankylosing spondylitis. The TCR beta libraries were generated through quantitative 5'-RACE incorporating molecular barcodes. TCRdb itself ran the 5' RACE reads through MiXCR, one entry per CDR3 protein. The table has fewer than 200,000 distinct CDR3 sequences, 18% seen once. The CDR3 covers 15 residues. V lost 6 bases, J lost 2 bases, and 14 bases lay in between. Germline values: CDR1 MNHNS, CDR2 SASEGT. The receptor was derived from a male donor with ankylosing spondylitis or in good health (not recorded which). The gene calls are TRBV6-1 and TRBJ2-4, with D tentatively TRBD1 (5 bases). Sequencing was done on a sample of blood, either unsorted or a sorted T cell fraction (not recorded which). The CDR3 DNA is TGTGCCAGCAGGACGTACCAGGGTTCCAAAAACATTCAGTACTTC. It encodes CASRTYQGSKNIQYF.